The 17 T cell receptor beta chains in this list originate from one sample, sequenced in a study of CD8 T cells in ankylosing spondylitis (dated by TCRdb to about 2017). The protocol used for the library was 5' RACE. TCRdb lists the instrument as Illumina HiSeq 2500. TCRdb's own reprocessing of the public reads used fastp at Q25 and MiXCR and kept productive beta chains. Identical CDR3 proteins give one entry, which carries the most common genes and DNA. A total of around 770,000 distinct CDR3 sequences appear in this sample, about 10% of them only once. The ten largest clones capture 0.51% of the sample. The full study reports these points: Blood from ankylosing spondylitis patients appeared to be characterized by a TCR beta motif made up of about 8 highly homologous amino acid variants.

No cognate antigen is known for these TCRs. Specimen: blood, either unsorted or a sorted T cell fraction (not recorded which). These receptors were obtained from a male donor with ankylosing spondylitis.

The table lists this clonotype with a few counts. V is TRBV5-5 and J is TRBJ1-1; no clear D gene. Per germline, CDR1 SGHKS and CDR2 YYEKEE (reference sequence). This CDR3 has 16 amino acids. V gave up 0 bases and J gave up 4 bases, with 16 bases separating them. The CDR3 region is CASSLGSPGMGTEAFF. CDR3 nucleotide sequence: TGTGCCAGCAGCTTGGGTTCTCCGGGAATGGGCACTGAAGCTTTCTTT. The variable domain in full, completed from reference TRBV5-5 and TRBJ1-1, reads DAGVTQSPTHLIKTRGQQVTLRCSPISGHKSVSWYQQVLGQGPQFIFQYYEKEERGRGNFPDRFSARQFPNYSSELNVNALLLGDSALYLCASSLGSPGMGTEAFFGQGTRLTVV.

In DNA, the CDR3 is TGTGCCAGCAGCTTCTTCAGGGAGAAAGAGACCCAGTACTTC. Translation: CASSFFREKETQYF. The V and J genes are TRBV7-3 and TRBJ2-5, with D possibly being TRBD1 or TRBD2 (5 bases each). Germline values: CDR1 SGHTA, CDR2 FQGTGA. The CDR3 runs to 14 residues. The V gene lost 3 bases and the J gene lost 3 bases, with 11 bases spanning the gap.

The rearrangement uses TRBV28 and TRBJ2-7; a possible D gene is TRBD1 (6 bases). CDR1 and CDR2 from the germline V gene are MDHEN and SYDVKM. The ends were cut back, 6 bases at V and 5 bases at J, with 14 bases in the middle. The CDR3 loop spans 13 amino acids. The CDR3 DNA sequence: TGTGCCAGCAGACCCACAGGGTTAGACGAGCAGTACTTC. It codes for CASRPTGLDEQYF.

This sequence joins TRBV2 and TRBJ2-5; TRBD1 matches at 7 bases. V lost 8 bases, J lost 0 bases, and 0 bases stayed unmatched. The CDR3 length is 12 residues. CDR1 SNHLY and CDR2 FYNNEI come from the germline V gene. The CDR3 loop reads CASDRDQETQYF. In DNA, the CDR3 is TGTGCCAGCGACAGGGACCAAGAGACCCAGTACTTC.

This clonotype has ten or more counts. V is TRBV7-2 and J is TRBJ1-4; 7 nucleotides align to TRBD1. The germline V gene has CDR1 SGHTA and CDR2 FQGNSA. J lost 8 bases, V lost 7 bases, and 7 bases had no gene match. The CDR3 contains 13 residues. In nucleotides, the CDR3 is TGTGCCAGCACCGACAGGGAGGGAGAAAAACTGTTTTTT. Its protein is CASTDREGEKLFF.

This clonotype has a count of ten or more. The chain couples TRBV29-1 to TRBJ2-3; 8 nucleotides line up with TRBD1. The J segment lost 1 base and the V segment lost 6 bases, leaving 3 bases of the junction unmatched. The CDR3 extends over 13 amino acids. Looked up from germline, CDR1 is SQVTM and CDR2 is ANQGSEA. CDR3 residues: CSVAGQGTDTQYF. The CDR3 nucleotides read TGCAGCGTGGCGGGACAGGGCACAGATACGCAGTATTTT.

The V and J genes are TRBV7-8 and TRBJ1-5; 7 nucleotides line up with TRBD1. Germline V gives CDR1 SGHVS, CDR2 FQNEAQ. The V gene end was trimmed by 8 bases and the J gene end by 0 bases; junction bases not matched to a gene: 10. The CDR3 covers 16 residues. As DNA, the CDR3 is TGTGCCAGCTCACTCCTCCGGACAGGTAGCAATCAGCCCCAGCATTTT. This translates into CASSLLRTGSNQPQHF.

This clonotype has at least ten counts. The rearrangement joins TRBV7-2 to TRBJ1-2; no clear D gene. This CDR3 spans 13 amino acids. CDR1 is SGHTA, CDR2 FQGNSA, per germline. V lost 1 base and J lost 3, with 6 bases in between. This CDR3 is CASSLDAYYGYTF. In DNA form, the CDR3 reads TGTGCCAGCAGCTTAGACGCCTACTATGGCTACACCTTC.

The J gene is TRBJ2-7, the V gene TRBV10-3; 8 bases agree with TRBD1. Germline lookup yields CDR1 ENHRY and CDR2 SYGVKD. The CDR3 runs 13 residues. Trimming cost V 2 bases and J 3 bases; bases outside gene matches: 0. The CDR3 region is CAISEGTGYEQYF. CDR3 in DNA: TGTGCCATCAGTGAGGGGACAGGCTACGAGCAGTACTTC.

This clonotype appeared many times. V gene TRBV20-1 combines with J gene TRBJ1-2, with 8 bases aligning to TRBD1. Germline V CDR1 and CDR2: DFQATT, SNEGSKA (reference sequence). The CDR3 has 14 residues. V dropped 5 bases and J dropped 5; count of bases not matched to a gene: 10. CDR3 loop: CSASLGQGSYGYTF. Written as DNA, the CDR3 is TGCAGTGCTTCTCTCGGACAGGGTAGTTATGGCTACACCTTC.

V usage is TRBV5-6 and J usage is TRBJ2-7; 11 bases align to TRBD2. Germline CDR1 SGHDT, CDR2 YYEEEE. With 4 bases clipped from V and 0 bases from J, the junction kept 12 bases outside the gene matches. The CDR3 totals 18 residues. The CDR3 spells CASSLMGLAVRSSYEQYF. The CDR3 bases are TGTGCCAGCAGCCTCATGGGACTAGCGGTCAGGAGCTCCTACGAGCAGTACTTC.

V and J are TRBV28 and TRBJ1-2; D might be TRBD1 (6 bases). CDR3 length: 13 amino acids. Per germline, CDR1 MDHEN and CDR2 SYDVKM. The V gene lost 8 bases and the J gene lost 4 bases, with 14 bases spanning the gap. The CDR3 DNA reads TGTGCCAGCCGAGGGGGATGGGGCTATGGCTACACCTTC. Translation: CASRGGWGYGYTF.

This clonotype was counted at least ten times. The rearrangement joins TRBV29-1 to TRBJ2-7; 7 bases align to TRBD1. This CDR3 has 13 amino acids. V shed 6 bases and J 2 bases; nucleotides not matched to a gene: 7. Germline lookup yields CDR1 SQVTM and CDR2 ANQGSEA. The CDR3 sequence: CSVTPGQTYEQYF. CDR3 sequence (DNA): TGCAGCGTGACACCGGGACAGACCTACGAGCAGTACTTC.

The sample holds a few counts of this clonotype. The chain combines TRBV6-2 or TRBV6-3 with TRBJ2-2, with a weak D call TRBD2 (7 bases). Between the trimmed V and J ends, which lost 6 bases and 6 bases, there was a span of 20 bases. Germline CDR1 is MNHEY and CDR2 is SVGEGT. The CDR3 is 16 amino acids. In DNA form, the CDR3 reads TGTGCCAGCAGAATAGGGGGGGCCTCAAGGGCCGGGGAGCTGTTTTTT. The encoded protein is CASRIGGASRAGELFF.

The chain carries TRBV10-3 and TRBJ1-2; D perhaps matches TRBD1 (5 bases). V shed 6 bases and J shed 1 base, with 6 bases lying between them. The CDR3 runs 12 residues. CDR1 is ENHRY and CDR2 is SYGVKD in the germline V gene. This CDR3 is CAIRTDNYGYTF. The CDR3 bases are TGTGCCATCAGGACAGATAACTATGGCTACACCTTC.

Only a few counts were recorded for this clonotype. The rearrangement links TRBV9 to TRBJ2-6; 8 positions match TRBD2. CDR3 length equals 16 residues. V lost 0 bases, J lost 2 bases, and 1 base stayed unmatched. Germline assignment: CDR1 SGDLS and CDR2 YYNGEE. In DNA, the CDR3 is TGTGCCAGCAGCGTAGCGGGGGGGCCTGGGGCCAACGTCCTGACTTTC. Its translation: CASSVAGGPGANVLTF.

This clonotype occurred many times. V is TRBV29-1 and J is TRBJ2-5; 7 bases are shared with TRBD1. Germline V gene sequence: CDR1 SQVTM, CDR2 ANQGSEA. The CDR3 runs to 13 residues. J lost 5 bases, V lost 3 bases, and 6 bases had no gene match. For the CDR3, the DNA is TGCAGCGTTGATAGGGACAGAGGCGAGACCCAGTACTTC. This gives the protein CSVDRDRGETQYF.